The present T cell receptor beta chain was sequenced within a study of response to subunit inactivated influenza vaccine. Findings and limits, study-wide: The authors proposed limited new T cell recruitment per seasonal influenza vaccination.

One entry per CDR3 protein, called by TCRdb with MiXCR from the RT-PCR reads. The table has around 650,000 distinct CDR3 sequences, around 14% seen once. On this clonotype itself: As yet, its antigen is unknown.

The sample was PBMCs from blood, taken 11 to 12 days after vaccination. The clonotype was recovered from a man over 45 who received an inactivated influenza vaccine.

The CDR3 loop reads CASRGINTEAFF. CDR3 coding DNA: TGTGCCAGCAGGGGAATAAACACTGAAGCTTTCTTT. This sequence joins TRBV28 and TRBJ1-1; D not certain. CDR3 length equals 12 residues. The V and J ends lost 6 bases and 2 bases respectively, with 7 bases between them. Germline CDR1 MDHEN, CDR2 SYDVKM.